The entry below gives a single T cell receptor beta chain sequence along with its context. Its antigen is still unknown. The data stem from a study of PD-1 blockade in mismatch repair-deficient tumors. Study context: All were previously treated, progressing patients with some twelve mismatch repair-deficient cancer types. General study results and limits: Tumor-resident clones, often undetectable pretreatment in blood, expanded then contracted after pembrolizumab.

V lost 0 bases, J lost 9 bases, and 15 bases lay in between. Germline V lookup: CDR1 GTSNPN, CDR2 SVGIG (reference sequence). The CDR3 is 14 amino acids. PCR or immunohistochemistry showed mismatch repair deficiency in every enrolled patient. TCRs were sequenced from three patients responding to pembrolizumab. Repertoires were generated with immunoSEQ multiplex PCR, while TCRdb's copy carries only in-frame clones and drops some. The sample shows roughly 37,000 clones, over 80% of them seen only once. The TCR originated in an adult with mismatch repair-deficient cancer. The material sequenced was PBMCs, taken roughly nine months after starting pembrolizumab. The chain is built from TRBV30 and TRBJ2-1; tentatively, D is TRBD2 (6 bases). CDR3 residues: CAWSVNGGRGEQFF. CDR3 coding DNA: TGTGCCTGGAGTGTAAACGGGGGAAGGGGTGAGCAGTTCTTC.